These 14 T cell receptor beta chains came from one sample sequenced in a study of T cell responses to AZD1222 COVID-19 vaccine. Clones were read by immunoSEQ multiplex PCR, and TCRdb kept only the in-frame ones, dropping some. The sample lists some 89,000 clones, roughly 90% seen once, with under 4% in the top ten. The specimen was peripheral blood, collected on day 0 of AZD1222 vaccination. The receptors shown here come from an adult in good health.

The J gene is TRBJ1-2, the V gene TRBV11-3; perhaps TRBD1 as D (6 bases). This CDR3 has 15 residues. Germline V CDR1 and CDR2: SGHNT, YENEEA. V gave up 5 bases and J gave up 5 bases, with 18 bases separating them. CDR3 nucleotides: TGTGCCAGCAGCCCAGGGGAGGGGGGCTGGTATGGCTACACCTTC. It yields the protein CASSPGEGGWYGYTF.

The chain has TRBV19 and TRBJ1-5, with D unresolved. The V end was cut by 2 bases, the J end by 7 bases, with 15 bases between. The V gene's germline CDR1 is LNHDA and CDR2 SQIVND (reference sequence). The CDR3 contains 15 residues. CDR3 nucleotides: TGTGCCAGTAGTATAAGTAATACAATTAGGCAGCCCCAGCATTTT. This encodes CASSISNTIRQPQHF.

The rearrangement uses TRBV5-6 and TRBJ2-5; D gene unclear. Germline lookup yields CDR1 SGHDT and CDR2 YYEEEE. The CDR3 length is 13 residues. V was cut by 0 bases and J by 4 bases, with 7 bases left in between. The chain's CDR3 is CASSLEAGETQYF. CDR3 DNA sequence: TGTGCCAGCAGCTTGGAGGCCGGAGAGACCCAGTACTTC. The full variable domain, rest sourced from reference TRBV5-6 and TRBJ2-5, is DAGVTQSPTHLIKTRGQQVTLRCSPKSGHDTVSWYQQALGQGPQFIFQYYEEEERQRGNFPDRFSGHQFPNYSSELNVNALLLGDSALYLCASSLEAGETQYFGPGTRLLVL.

The CDR3 loop is CASSLGDRASHF. Here the CDR3 DNA reads TGTGCCAGCAGCTTAGGGGACAGGGCCTCCCATTTT. This chain joins TRBV7-9 and TRBJ1-5; 9 nucleotides line up with TRBD1. CDR1 and CDR2 from the germline V gene are SEHNR and FQNEAQ (reference sequence). CDR3 size: 12 residues. V was pared by 1 base and J by 16 bases, with 5 bases of the junction left unmatched.

The chain couples TRBV7-8 to TRBJ2-7; tentative D call: TRBD1 (6 bases). Trimming took 1 base from V and 2 from J, leaving 15 bases between them. The CDR3 sequence is 16 residues long. The germline CDR1 and CDR2 sequences are SGHVS and FQNEAQ. The CDR3 sequence is CASSLGWAGETYEQYF. DNA for the CDR3: TGTGCCAGCAGCTTAGGGTGGGCAGGGGAAACCTACGAGCAGTACTTC.

The chain has TRBV5-4 and TRBJ2-7; D not resolved. The CDR3 loop spans 13 amino acids. Germline V gives CDR1 SGHNT, CDR2 YYREEE (reference sequence). Between the trimmed V and J ends, which lost 0 bases and 1 base, there was a span of 5 bases. The CDR3 protein is CASSLGRSYEQYF. Here the CDR3 DNA reads TGTGCCAGCAGCTTGGGTAGGTCCTACGAGCAGTACTTC.

The rearrangement links TRBV4-1 to TRBJ2-1; TRBD2 agrees at 7 bases. Germline-derived CDR1 and CDR2 are MGHRA and YSYEKL. CDR3 length equals 15 residues. J gave up 0 bases and V 5 bases, and 4 bases lay outside the gene matches. The CDR3 reads CASSRLAVSYNEQFF. For the CDR3, the DNA is TGCGCCAGCAGCAGGCTAGCGGTCTCCTACAATGAGCAGTTCTTC.

CDR3 in amino acids: CASSKGVTATNEKLFF. DNA of the CDR3: TGTGCCAGCAGCAAAGGGGTAACAGCAACTAATGAAAAACTGTTTTTT. This rearrangement joins TRBV13 to TRBJ1-4; weak D call: TRBD1 (5 bases). The V gene lost 5 bases and the J gene lost 0 bases, with 13 bases spanning the gap. CDR3 length: 16 residues. Germline CDR1 PRHDT, CDR2 FYEKMQ (reference sequence).

The chain couples TRBV4-2 to TRBJ1-5; D gene ambiguous. Germline lookup yields CDR1 LGHNA and CDR2 YNFKEQ. The V gene lost 0 bases and the J gene lost 2 bases, with 11 bases spanning the gap. There are 16 residues in the CDR3. CDR3 nucleotides: TGTGCCAGCAGCCAAGAGGGTGGCAGACGCAATCAGCCCCAGCATTTT. It codes for CASSQEGGRRNQPQHF.

The J gene is TRBJ1-3, the V gene TRBV7-2; 8 nucleotides align to TRBD1. The CDR3 length is 14 residues. V shed 2 bases, J shed 15 bases, and the junction held 12 bases outside the gene matches. CDR1 SGHTA and CDR2 FQGNSA come from the germline V gene. In DNA, the CDR3 is TGTGCCAGCAGCTTAAACCAACCACCGGACAGGGAATATTTT. It codes for CASSLNQPPDREYF.

The rearrangement uses TRBV29-1 and TRBJ1-2; D is unresolved. The V end was cut by 4 bases, the J end by 4 bases, with 10 bases between. The CDR3 is 12 residues long. Germline V gene data show CDR1 as SQVTM and CDR2 as ANQGSEA. The CDR3 region is CSVGAGGYGYTF. The CDR3, as DNA: TGCAGCGTTGGCGCAGGCGGCTATGGCTACACCTTC.

The V gene is TRBV3-1 (or the pseudogene TRBV3-2), the J gene TRBJ1-2; 8 bases are shared with TRBD1. Germline V gene data show CDR1 as LGHDT and CDR2 as YNNKEL (reference sequence). Losses at the gene ends were 4 bases for V and 7 bases for J; bases not matched to a gene: 5. The CDR3 has 13 residues. The CDR3 loop reads CASSPGQGFGYTF. The CDR3 DNA sequence: TGTGCCAGCAGCCCCGGACAGGGCTTTGGCTACACCTTC.

This chain connects TRBV6-1 to TRBJ1-2; 12 bases are a match to TRBD1. Germline values: CDR1 MNHNS, CDR2 SASEGT. This CDR3 is 16 amino acids long. J was trimmed by 7 bases and V by 0 bases; bases with no gene match: 6. The CDR3 nucleotides read TGTGCCAGCAGTGAAGCACCAGGGACAGGGGGCCGTGGCTACACCTTC. It codes for CASSEAPGTGGRGYTF.

J is TRBJ1-6 and V is TRBV30; TRBD1 aligns across 8 bases. The CDR3 loop spans 16 amino acids. The germline V gene has CDR1 GTSNPN and CDR2 SVGIG (reference sequence). V shed 2 bases and J 5 bases; nucleotides not matched to a gene: 8. The CDR3 loop is CAWSRRTGRDNSPLHF. CDR3 sequence (DNA): TGTGCCTGGAGTAGGAGGACAGGGAGAGATAATTCACCCCTCCACTTT.